Shown below are 23 T cell receptor beta chains from a single sample sequenced in a study of cytomegalovirus exposure and HLA in healthy donors. The PCR was carried out with 60 Vbeta primers and 13 Jbeta primers. The method was immunoSEQ multiplex PCR; TCRdb's version includes in-frame clones alone and lacks a portion of them. The sample has about 110,000 clones; about three quarters are singletons. Sequenced input: PBMCs. Receptors were obtained from a male donor in good health and CMV-seronegative.

The genes are TRBV4-3 and TRBJ1-4, with 7 bases fitting TRBD1. The CDR3 consists of 13 residues. Germline trimming cut 3 bases from V and 8 bases from J; bases unmatched to any gene: 3. Germline lookup yields CDR1 LGHNA and CDR2 YSLEER. CDR3 sequence reads: CASSQRRGEKLFF. CDR3 DNA sequence: TGCGCCAGCAGCCAGCGCAGGGGGGAAAAACTGTTTTTT.

The V call is TRBV11-3, the J call TRBJ1-2; D is ambiguous. Trimming took off 2 bases at V and 1 base at J, with 2 bases between the two ends. There are 12 residues in the CDR3. CDR1 SGHNT and CDR2 YENEEA come from the germline V gene. DNA of the CDR3: TGTGCCAGCAGCTTACATAACTATGGCTACACCTTC. Encoded protein: CASSLHNYGYTF.

V and J are TRBV7-9 and TRBJ2-5, with 7 nucleotides matching TRBD2. The CDR3 length is 14 residues. CDR1 is SEHNR, CDR2 FQNEAQ, per germline (reference sequence). V lost 2 bases and J lost 6; bases outside the gene matches: 6. The CDR3, as DNA: TGTGCCAGCAGCTTAACCGCGGGGGTGAAGACCCAGTACTTC. This translates into CASSLTAGVKTQYF.

The chain carries TRBV27 and TRBJ2-4, with 9 bases lining up with TRBD2. The CDR3 runs to 17 residues. CDR1 and CDR2 (germline): MNHEY, SMNVEV (reference sequence). V shed 3 bases and J 0 bases; nucleotides not matched to a gene: 6. CDR3: CASSFLAGKLAKNIQYF. DNA of the CDR3: TGTGCCAGCAGTTTCCTAGCGGGGAAACTAGCCAAAAACATTCAGTACTTC.

The rearrangement joins TRBV10-3 to TRBJ2-7; D might be TRBD1 (6 bases). Trimming took off 4 bases at V and 5 bases at J, with 15 bases between the two ends. The germline V gene has CDR1 ENHRY and CDR2 SYGVKD. This CDR3 is 14 amino acids long. The CDR3 spells CAISGGPSGHEQYF. As DNA, the CDR3 is TGTGCCATCAGTGGGGGGCCTTCTGGACACGAGCAGTACTTC.

V gene TRBV6-5 combines with J gene TRBJ2-1, with D tentatively TRBD2 (5 bases). Trimming removed 0 bases at V and 6 bases at J, with 15 bases between. The CDR3 totals 16 residues. The germline V gene encodes CDR1 MNHEY and CDR2 SVGAGI. CDR3 region: CASSYSFGIMGNEQFF. The CDR3 region has the DNA TGTGCCAGCAGTTACTCCTTCGGGATAATGGGCAATGAGCAGTTCTTC.

This clone was seen many times. The rearrangement joins TRBV11-3 to TRBJ1-1; D is perhaps TRBD1 (5 bases). The CDR3 is 14 amino acids. Germline assignment: CDR1 SGHNT and CDR2 YENEEA. Trimming removed 8 bases at V and 0 bases at J, with 13 bases between. For the CDR3, the DNA is TGTGCCAGCGGGGCAGCCGTCATGAACACTGAAGCTTTCTTT. Its translation: CASGAAVMNTEAFF. The whole variable domain, remainder taken from reference TRBV11-3 and TRBJ1-1, is EAGVVQSPRYKIIEKKQPVAFWCNPISGHNTLYWYLQNLGQGPELLIRYENEEAVDDSQLPKDRFSAERLKGVDSTLKIQPAELGDSAVYLCASGAAVMNTEAFFGQGTRLTVV.

V and J are TRBV19 and TRBJ1-2; unclear D gene. V lost 7 bases and J lost 0, with 18 bases in between. The CDR3 covers 16 residues. Germline V gives CDR1 LNHDA, CDR2 SQIVND (reference sequence). In DNA, the CDR3 is TGTGCCAGTACCCGTGAGCGTCGGGGTTCTAACTATGGCTACACCTTC. Translating gives CASTRERRGSNYGYTF.

The chain has TRBV2 and TRBJ2-1, with 10 bases that match TRBD1. From germline, CDR1 is SNHLY and CDR2 FYNNEI. Trimming removed 4 bases from V and 5 bases from J; junction bases left unmatched: 2. The CDR3 loop spans 14 amino acids. The CDR3 sequence: CASSGDRGNNEQFF. Written as DNA, the CDR3 is TGTGCCAGCAGTGGGGACAGGGGAAACAATGAGCAGTTCTTC.

This sequence joins TRBV27 and TRBJ1-2; 7 positions agree with TRBD1. Germline V lookup: CDR1 MNHEY, CDR2 SMNVEV (reference sequence). The V segment lost 6 bases and the J segment 5 bases; nucleotides outside the gene matches: 12. This CDR3 comprises 15 residues. In nucleotides, the CDR3 is TGTGCCAGCAGCTCAAGTGGCGTCAGGGGGTATGGCTACACCTTC. As protein: CASSSSGVRGYGYTF.

The chain links TRBV7-9 to TRBJ2-1, with 7 bases lining up with TRBD2. J gave up 10 bases and V 0 bases, and 6 bases lay outside the gene matches. The germline V gene has CDR1 SEHNR and CDR2 FQNEAQ (reference sequence). This CDR3 has 14 residues. This chain's CDR3 is CASSLASGEEEQFF. Written as DNA, the CDR3 is TGTGCCAGCAGCTTAGCGAGCGGGGAGGAAGAGCAGTTCTTC. Full variable domain (rest looked up from reference TRBV7-9 and TRBJ2-1): DTGVSQNPRHKITKRGQNVTFRCDPISEHNRLYWYRQTLGQGPEFLTYFQNEAQLEKSRLLSDRFSAERPKGSFSTLEIQRTEQGDSAMYLCASSLASGEEEQFFGPGTRLTVL.

The chain combines TRBV9 with TRBJ2-5; 8 bases agree with TRBD1. The end of the DNA fits TRBJ2-7 better, so the J call may be wrong. The CDR3 runs to 15 residues. Germline V CDR1 and CDR2: SGDLS, YYNGEE. Written as DNA, the CDR3 is TGTGCCAGCAGCGTATTCCCCGACAGGGGATACGAGCAGTACTTC. It yields the protein CASSVFPDRGYEQYF.

The chain couples TRBV7-2 to TRBJ1-4; no clear D gene. Germline V CDR1 and CDR2: SGHTA, FQGNSA. V dropped 2 bases and J dropped 11 bases, with 9 bases sitting between them. The CDR3 has 12 amino acids. This chain's CDR3 is CASSLNRQKLFF. CDR3 sequence (DNA): TGTGCCAGCAGCTTAAACCGCCAGAAACTGTTTTTT.

The chain couples TRBV10-3 to TRBJ2-5; 12 bases fit TRBD1. Matching the DNA end better, TRBJ2-7 makes the J call doubtful. Germline loops: CDR1 ENHRY, CDR2 SYGVKD. This CDR3 comprises 14 residues. As DNA, the CDR3 is TGTGCCATCAGTGGGGGGACAGGGGGCCGCGAGCAGTACTTC. This translates into CAISGGTGGREQYF.

The chain couples TRBV19 to TRBJ1-5, with a possible D match to TRBD1 (5 bases). Germline V lookup: CDR1 LNHDA, CDR2 SQIVND (reference sequence). The CDR3 covers 15 residues. The V end lost 7 bases, the J end lost 1 base, and 14 bases lay between the germline ends. The CDR3 DNA reads TGTGCCAGTACTCCTTCGGGGGTAAGCAATCAGCCCCAGCATTTT. It is translated as CASTPSGVSNQPQHF.

This CDR3 reads CASSSQGESEAFF. The DNA of the CDR3 is TGTGCCAGCAGCAGCCAGGGCGAATCCGAAGCTTTCTTT. The chain carries TRBV7-2 and TRBJ1-1; D is possibly TRBD1 (5 bases). Trimming took off 5 bases at V and 8 bases at J, with 15 bases between the two ends. The CDR3 sequence is 13 residues long. Germline V CDR1 and CDR2: SGHTA, FQGNSA.

V usage is TRBV6-6 and J usage is TRBJ2-3, with D perhaps TRBD2 (6 bases). Per the germline V gene, CDR1 is MNHNY and CDR2 is SVGAGI (reference sequence). This CDR3 comprises 16 residues. V dropped 6 bases and J dropped 2 bases, with 18 bases sitting between them. CDR3 sequence (DNA): TGTGCCAGCAGCCCCGGGTGGGGGGTTCTCACAGATACGCAGTATTTT. Protein: CASSPGWGVLTDTQYF.

This clone was observed once. The CDR3 protein is CASSLGLAGGADTQYF. CDR3 in DNA: TGCGCCAGCAGCTTGGGACTAGCGGGAGGGGCTGATACGCAGTATTTT. This rearrangement joins TRBV5-1 to TRBJ2-3, with 14 positions matching TRBD2. The trim removed 0 bases at V and 6 bases at J, leaving 3 bases unmatched. Germline CDR1 reads SGHRS; CDR2 reads YFSETQ. This CDR3 has 16 residues.

With respect to this clone: At one end, the junction sequence differs from germline, possibly due to a read error. J is TRBJ1-2 and V is TRBV9; no firm D call. In germline, CDR1 is SGDLS, CDR2 YYNGEE. This CDR3 region has 14 residues. CDR3 protein: CTSSSGVGGYGYTF. The DNA for the CDR3 is TGTACCAGCAGCTCCGGGGTCGGCGGCTATGGCTACACCTTC.

The rearrangement uses TRBV7-3 and TRBJ2-7; tentative D call: TRBD1 (5 bases). The V gene's germline CDR1 is SGHTA and CDR2 FQGTGA. The ends were cut back, 4 bases at V and 6 bases at J, with 13 bases in the middle. CDR3 length: 13 residues. The CDR3 DNA follows: TGTGCCAGCAGCTCCGACACCCAGGGCGAGCAGTACTTC. Protein: CASSSDTQGEQYF.

This sequence joins TRBV27 and TRBJ2-1; 8 bases fit TRBD2. The junction had 7 bases not matched to a gene; V was cut back by 8 bases and J by 4 bases. CDR3 length equals 14 residues. CDR1 and CDR2 from the germline V gene are MNHEY and SMNVEV (reference sequence). The CDR3 here is CASRGTSGYNEQFF. Written as DNA, the CDR3 is TGTGCCAGCCGCGGAACTAGCGGTTACAATGAGCAGTTCTTC.

The rearrangement links TRBV28 to TRBJ1-3; 7 nucleotides match TRBD1. After removal of 6 bases from V and 4 bases from J, the junction contained 12 bases not matched to a gene. The CDR3 is 16 residues long. Germline V lookup: CDR1 MDHEN, CDR2 SYDVKM. The CDR3 here is CASRGTGTVLGNTIYF. The CDR3 bases are TGTGCCAGCAGAGGGACGGGGACAGTGTTAGGAAACACCATATATTTT.

This chain links TRBV6-5 with TRBJ2-2, with 11 bases identical to TRBD1. With V trimmed by 5 bases and J by 7 bases, 6 bases remained unmatched. Looked up from germline, CDR1 is MNHEY and CDR2 is SVGAGI. The CDR3 length is 15 residues. CDR3 DNA sequence: TGTGCCAGCAGTGGCGGGACAGGGGGAGTCGGGGAGCTGTTTTTT. Its translation: CASSGGTGGVGELFF.